These T cell receptor beta chains were read from a single sample in a study of blood T cell repertoires in COVID-19. Clones were read by immunoSEQ multiplex PCR, and TCRdb kept only the in-frame ones, dropping some. Among about 150,000 clones listed, roughly nine tenths were seen once. The material sequenced was peripheral blood. These receptors all come from a woman aged 40 to 50 with acute or convalescent COVID-19. CDR3s include the opening cysteine and the closing phenylalanine or tryptophan. The D gene is left open where the match is weak. Clone size appears in some rows only: once, few, many, or a class for an expanded clone.

len | abundance | j_gene | d_gene | v_gene | CDR3aa | CDR3nt
13 | NA | TRBJ1-5 | NA | TRBV5-6 | CASSLAADQPQHF | TGTGCCAGCAGCTTGGCTGCGGATCAGCCCCAGCATTTT
18 | once | TRBJ1-3 | NA | TRBV19 | CASSISGLISRAGNTIYF | TGTGCCAGTAGTATCTCCGGACTCATTTCCCGCGCTGGAAACACCATATATTTT
15 | NA | TRBJ2-3 | TRBD2 | TRBV30 | CAWSGPGGRTDTQYF | TGTGCCTGGAGTGGACCGGGAGGTAGGACAGATACGCAGTATTTT
15 | NA | TRBJ2-5 | NA | TRBV2 | CASSEAGAGGETQYF | TGTGCCAGCAGTGAAGCAGGTGCCGGAGGAGAGACCCAGTACTTC
15 | once | TRBJ1-1 | NA | TRBV14 | CASSLFGHRNTEAFF | TGTGCCAGCAGCCTCTTTGGACACCGGAACACTGAAGCTTTCTTT
12 | NA | TRBJ1-1 | NA | TRBV12-5 | CASGLVLSEAFF | TGTGCTAGTGGTTTGGTACTTTCGGAAGCTTTCTTT
15 | NA | TRBJ2-1 | NA | TRBV25-1 | CASSDQGTPYNEQFF | TGTGCCAGCAGTGATCAGGGGACGCCCTACAATGAGCAGTTCTTC
14 | NA | TRBJ2-7 | NA | TRBV4-1 | CASSQEDSYYEQYF | TGCGCCAGCAGCCAAGAGGACAGCTACTACGAGCAGTACTTC
15 | NA | TRBJ2-7 | TRBD2 | TRBV5-4 | CASSIGWGTSDEQYF | TGTGCCAGCAGCATAGGTTGGGGGACTAGCGACGAGCAGTACTTC
17 | NA | TRBJ1-2 | NA | TRBV7-9 | CASSLLTGRAGDGGYTF | TGTGCCAGCAGCTTATTAACGGGGCGGGCAGGGGATGGTGGCTACACCTTC
16 | NA | TRBJ2-6 | NA | TRBV27 | CASSLRYRSGANVLTF | TGTGCCAGCAGCCTCCGTTATAGATCTGGGGCCAACGTCCTGACTTTC
16 | NA | TRBJ1-1 | NA | TRBV28 | CASSLGGDYGNTEAFF | TGTGCCAGCAGTTTAGGGGGGGATTATGGGAACACTGAAGCTTTCTTT
14 | NA | TRBJ1-6 | TRBD1 | TRBV19 | CASSSGQDSSPLHF | TGTGCCAGTAGTTCTGGACAGGACTCTTCACCCCTCCACTTT
15 | few | TRBJ1-1 | TRBD1 | TRBV11-3 | CASSLVQGAGTEAFF | TGTGCCAGCAGCTTAGTGCAGGGGGCAGGGACTGAAGCTTTCTTT
17 | NA | TRBJ2-7 | TRBD2 | TRBV5-4 | CASSLVTLAGVGDEQYF | TGTGCCAGCAGCTTGGTGACTCTAGCGGGAGTAGGCGACGAGCAGTACTTC
16 | NA | TRBJ1-4 | NA | TRBV15 | CATSRAPGTSNEKLFF | TGTGCCACCAGCAGAGCCCCCGGGACAAGTAATGAAAAACTGTTTTTT
14 | NA | TRBJ1-1 | NA | TRBV18 | CASSGLKRATEAFF | TGTGCCAGCTCAGGTCTAAAGAGGGCCACTGAAGCTTTCTTT
15 | NA | TRBJ1-6 | TRBD1 | TRBV9 | CASSPRQGPFSPLHF | TGTGCCAGCAGCCCGAGACAGGGCCCGTTCTCACCCCTCCACTTT
13 | NA | TRBJ1-1 | TRBD1 | TRBV7-9 | CASEYTGDTEAFF | TGTGCCAGCGAATACACAGGGGATACTGAAGCTTTCTTT
15 | NA | TRBJ2-1 | NA | TRBV18 | CASSPQTISYNEQFF | TGTGCCAGCTCACCACAGACAATATCCTACAATGAGCAGTTCTTC
13 | few | TRBJ2-1 | NA | TRBV14 | CASRPSRNNEQFF | TGTGCCAGCAGGCCGAGTCGTAACAATGAGCAGTTCTTC
16 | NA | TRBJ2-1 | TRBD2 | TRBV28 | CASSILSGGAYNEQFF | TGTGCCAGCAGTATACTAAGCGGGGGGGCCTACAATGAGCAGTTCTTC
14 | NA | TRBJ2-7 | NA | TRBV3-1/TRBV3-2 | CASSPDASAYEQYF | TGTGCCAGCAGCCCGGACGCTAGCGCCTACGAGCAGTACTTC
14 | NA | TRBJ2-1 | TRBD2 | TRBV2 | CASLGLAGTNEQFF | TGTGCCAGTCTGGGACTAGCGGGGACGAATGAGCAGTTCTTC